This T cell receptor (beta chain) was captured by sequencing in a study of blood T cell repertoires in COVID-19. Study overall: T cells, B-cell-depleted T cells, or PBMCs supplied cDNA or gDNA.

Authors' analysis steps: Estimates of nucleated cell counts were drawn from the amplification of reference gene primers. The assay was immunoSEQ multiplex PCR, and TCRdb's table has in-frame clones only and misses some. The V and J calls and the clone size are those of that table, but D and trimming were determined from the DNA. The table has about 310,000 clones, about 85% seen once. The CDR3 totals 13 residues. CDR1 is SQVTM and CDR2 is ANQGSEA in the germline V gene. V was shortened by 7 bases and J by 3 bases, with 15 bases between the two germline ends. The genes are TRBV29-1 and TRBJ1-1; tentative D call: TRBD1 (6 bases). Source material: peripheral blood. The source is a man younger than 35 with active or convalescent COVID-19. The CDR3 bases are TGCAGCGGCCGGGACACCGAATACACTGAAGCTTTCTTT. This encodes CSGRDTEYTEAFF. Complete variable domain (other parts from reference TRBV29-1 and TRBJ1-1): SAVISQKPSRDICQRGTSLTIQCQVDSQVTMMFWYRQQPGQSLTLIATANQGSEATYESGFVIDKFPISRPNLTFSTLTVSNMSPEDSSIYLCSGRDTEYTEAFFGQGTRLTVV.